A selection of T cell receptor beta chains follows, all from one sample in a study of blood T cell repertoires in COVID-19. TCRdb's table, derived via immunoSEQ multiplex PCR, lists solely in-frame clones and lacks some. The sample holds 200,000 to 250,000 clones; 90% are singletons and the top ten take less than 15%. The sample comprised PBMCs or T cells enriched from blood (not recorded which). The receptors come from a young man who had been exposed to COVID-19. Each CDR3 is given with its conserved first and last residue. The order of the fields is D gene, J gene, V gene, clone size, CDR3 protein, CDR3 DNA. D genes are given only for firm matches. Only part of the rows carry a size: once, few, many, or a class if the clone is expanded.

d_gene: -; j_gene: TRBJ2-1; v_gene: TRBV3-1/TRBV3-2; abundance: -; CDR3aa: CASSQDVGTYNEQFF; CDR3nt: TGTGCCAGCAGCCAAGATGTCGGGACCTACAATGAGCAGTTCTTC
d_gene: -; j_gene: TRBJ1-1; v_gene: TRBV3-1/TRBV3-2; abundance: -; CDR3aa: CASRTGRNTEAFF; CDR3nt: TGTGCCAGCAGAACAGGGCGGAACACTGAAGCTTTCTTT
d_gene: -; j_gene: TRBJ1-1; v_gene: TRBV4-2; abundance: many; CDR3aa: CASSRVGGGGLGF; CDR3nt: TGTGCCAGCAGCCGAGTGGGGGGTGGCGGCTTGGGTTTT
d_gene: TRBD1; j_gene: TRBJ2-1; v_gene: TRBV7-3; abundance: -; CDR3aa: CASSLTGGKDEQFF; CDR3nt: TGTGCCAGCAGCTTGACAGGGGGCAAGGATGAGCAGTTCTTC
d_gene: TRBD1; j_gene: TRBJ2-4; v_gene: TRBV16; abundance: once; CDR3aa: CASSPGQGNIQYF; CDR3nt: TGTGCCAGCAGCCCGGGACAGGGCAACATTCAGTACTTC
d_gene: -; j_gene: TRBJ2-5; v_gene: TRBV21-1; abundance: -; CDR3aa: CARSLGEGGVEETQYF; CDR3nt: TGTGCCAGATCCTTGGGGGAAGGGGGCGTAGAAGAGACCCAGTACTTC
d_gene: TRBD2; j_gene: TRBJ2-3; v_gene: TRBV6-5; abundance: once; CDR3aa: CASRRGGRPDTQYF; CDR3nt: TGTGCCAGCAGGCGGGGGGGCCGGCCAGATACGCAGTATTTT
d_gene: -; j_gene: TRBJ2-7; v_gene: TRBV6-5; abundance: -; CDR3aa: CASSLVGAEQYF; CDR3nt: TGTGCCAGCAGTTTAGTTGGGGCCGAGCAGTACTTC
d_gene: -; j_gene: TRBJ1-4; v_gene: TRBV19; abundance: -; CDR3aa: CASSSYQGNEKLFF; CDR3nt: TGTGCCAGTAGTTCCTATCAGGGGAATGAAAAACTGTTTTTT
d_gene: -; j_gene: TRBJ1-1; v_gene: TRBV9; abundance: -; CDR3aa: CASSPQPRENTEAFF; CDR3nt: TGTGCCAGCAGCCCCCAGCCTCGGGAGAACACTGAAGCTTTCTTT
d_gene: -; j_gene: TRBJ2-5; v_gene: TRBV18; abundance: -; CDR3aa: CASSPPLSGETQYF; CDR3nt: TGTGCCAGCTCACCACCCCTTAGCGGAGAGACCCAGTACTTC
d_gene: TRBD1; j_gene: TRBJ1-6; v_gene: TRBV19; abundance: few; CDR3aa: CATTIDRESPLHF; CDR3nt: TGTGCCACTACGATCGACAGGGAATCACCCCTCCACTTT
d_gene: -; j_gene: TRBJ2-1; v_gene: TRBV6-4; abundance: -; CDR3aa: CASSAQHHSGGFEQFF; CDR3nt: TGTGCCAGCAGCGCCCAACATCATTCTGGGGGCTTTGAGCAGTTCTTC
d_gene: -; j_gene: TRBJ2-3; v_gene: TRBV5-1; abundance: -; CDR3aa: CASSLQPQSTDTQYF; CDR3nt: TGCGCCAGCAGCTTACAACCACAGAGCACAGATACGCAGTATTTT
d_gene: TRBD1; j_gene: TRBJ2-5; v_gene: TRBV7-9; abundance: once; CDR3aa: CASSLTGGGGETQYF; CDR3nt: TGTGCCAGCAGCTTAACAGGGGGCGGAGGGGAGACCCAGTACTTC
d_gene: -; j_gene: TRBJ2-5; v_gene: TRBV12-3/TRBV12-4; abundance: -; CDR3aa: CASSPGGQETQYF; CDR3nt: TGTGCCAGCAGTCCCGGCGGACAAGAGACCCAGTACTTC
d_gene: -; j_gene: TRBJ1-6; v_gene: TRBV7-3; abundance: -; CDR3aa: CASSLGGSSPLHF; CDR3nt: TGTGCCAGCAGCCTAGGGGGTTCTTCACCCCTCCACTTT
d_gene: -; j_gene: TRBJ2-2; v_gene: TRBV4-2; abundance: -; CDR3aa: CASSQHTGRDTGELFF; CDR3nt: TGTGCCAGCAGCCAACACACAGGGCGAGACACCGGGGAGCTGTTTTTT
d_gene: -; j_gene: TRBJ2-2; v_gene: TRBV5-6; abundance: -; CDR3aa: CASSGGGQGGAGELFF; CDR3nt: TGTGCCAGCAGCGGTGGCGGTCAGGGAGGCGCCGGGGAGCTGTTTTTT
d_gene: -; j_gene: TRBJ2-3; v_gene: TRBV18; abundance: -; CDR3aa: CASSPRALSTDTQYF; CDR3nt: TGTGCCAGCTCACCCAGGGCCTTGAGCACAGATACGCAGTATTTT
d_gene: -; j_gene: TRBJ1-1; v_gene: TRBV5-1; abundance: -; CDR3aa: CASSSQTVNTEAFF; CDR3nt: TGCGCCAGCAGCTCCCAAACAGTGAACACTGAAGCTTTCTTT
d_gene: TRBD2; j_gene: TRBJ2-3; v_gene: TRBV19; abundance: -; CDR3aa: CASSPGLAGGTDTQYF; CDR3nt: TGTGCCAGTAGTCCAGGACTAGCGGGGGGCACAGATACGCAGTATTTT
d_gene: TRBD2; j_gene: TRBJ2-3; v_gene: TRBV30; abundance: -; CDR3aa: CAWSVDPGGASDTQYF; CDR3nt: TGTGCCTGGTCCGTAGACCCCGGGGGGGCCTCAGATACGCAGTATTTT
d_gene: -; j_gene: TRBJ1-1; v_gene: TRBV3-1/TRBV3-2; abundance: -; CDR3aa: CASSHGGTEAFF; CDR3nt: TGTGCCAGCAGCCACGGGGGCACTGAAGCTTTCTTT
d_gene: TRBD1; j_gene: TRBJ1-2; v_gene: TRBV5-1; abundance: -; CDR3aa: CASSPERGQGHGYTF; CDR3nt: TGCGCCAGCAGCCCTGAAAGGGGACAGGGCCATGGCTACACCTTC
d_gene: -; j_gene: TRBJ1-5; v_gene: TRBV7-9; abundance: -; CDR3aa: CASAEEGEQPQHF; CDR3nt: TGTGCCAGCGCGGAGGAGGGAGAGCAGCCCCAGCATTTT
d_gene: -; j_gene: TRBJ1-4; v_gene: TRBV9; abundance: -; CDR3aa: CASSFGVRATNEKLFF; CDR3nt: TGTGCCAGCAGCTTCGGAGTGAGGGCAACTAATGAAAAACTGTTTTTT
d_gene: -; j_gene: TRBJ1-4; v_gene: TRBV29-1; abundance: -; CDR3aa: CSVEEEKLFF; CDR3nt: TGCAGCGTTGAGGAGGAAAAACTGTTTTTT
d_gene: -; j_gene: TRBJ2-7; v_gene: TRBV4-3; abundance: -; CDR3aa: CASSQGAGPYEQYF; CDR3nt: TGCGCCAGCAGCCAAGGAGCGGGTCCCTACGAGCAGTACTTC
d_gene: -; j_gene: TRBJ2-2; v_gene: TRBV14; abundance: -; CDR3aa: CASSRWGGEITGELFF; CDR3nt: TGTGCCAGCAGCCGTTGGGGGGGCGAGATCACCGGGGAGCTGTTTTTT
d_gene: -; j_gene: TRBJ1-1; v_gene: TRBV7-6; abundance: -; CDR3aa: CASSQDRNTEAFF; CDR3nt: TGTGCCAGCAGCCAAGACAGGAACACTGAAGCTTTCTTT